These 8 T cell receptor beta chains were all obtained from the same sample, sequenced in a study of cytomegalovirus exposure and HLA in healthy donors (dated by TCRdb to about 2017). Library construction relied on the immunoSEQ multiplex PCR assay. For the multiplex PCR, a mixture combining 60 forward primers for TCR Vbeta segments and 13 reverse primers for TCR Jbeta segments was used. TCRdb took this table from immuneACCESS and kept in-frame rearrangements with V and J called. Such tables lack part of the clones; where checked against another copy, unresolved V genes explain under half of the gap, and the rest is unexplained. The table for this sample lists 150,000 to 200,000 clones; 70% to 80% of them were counted only once. The top ten constitute more than 1.5% of the sample. What was sequenced was PBMCs. Receptors originate from a woman aged 45-65 years in good health and CMV-seronegative.

The chain combines TRBV19 with TRBJ2-1; 16 positions agree with TRBD2. The germline V gene encodes CDR1 LNHDA and CDR2 SQIVND (reference sequence). With V trimmed by 5 bases and J by 9 bases, 10 bases remained unmatched. The CDR3 spans 17 residues. The CDR3 loop is CASSAGTSGGAWSEQFF. The CDR3 DNA reads TGTGCCAGTAGTGCCGGGACTAGCGGGGGGGCTTGGAGTGAGCAGTTCTTC.

The chain uses TRBV11-3 and TRBJ2-3; no firm D call. The CDR3 length is 15 residues. Trimming pared 2 bases from V and 0 bases from J, leaving 9 bases between. CDR1 SGHNT and CDR2 YENEEA come from the germline V gene. The CDR3 sequence: CASSLSGLSTDTQYF. The CDR3 bases are TGTGCCAGCAGCTTATCCGGTCTTAGCACAGATACGCAGTATTTT.

Comment on this clone: In the same sample, other DNA sequences code for this CDR3. The chain is built from TRBV4-3 and TRBJ2-1; TRBD2 matches 12 bases. This CDR3 has 15 residues. The ends lost 0 bases at V and 15 bases at J; junction bases unmatched: 9. CDR1 and CDR2 from the germline V gene are LGHNA and YSLEER. CDR3 DNA sequence: TGCGCCAGCAGCCAAGATCTGCTAGCGGGAGGGCCGCGGTTCTTC. It codes for CASSQDLLAGGPRFF.

The chain links TRBV7-9 to TRBJ1-2, with D perhaps TRBD1 (5 bases). Trimming cost V 4 bases and J 5 bases, with 20 bases left between them. The germline CDR1 and CDR2 sequences are SEHNR and FQNEAQ (reference sequence). The CDR3 covers 16 residues. CDR3 in DNA: TGTGCCAGCAGCTCGTCCCCATCGGGACTGAGGTATGGCTACACCTTC. Its translation: CASSSSPSGLRYGYTF.

This chain connects TRBV7-2 to TRBJ2-5; 8 bases are shared with TRBD2. Germline values: CDR1 SGHTA, CDR2 FQGNSA. With V trimmed by 2 bases and J by 5 bases, 7 bases remained unmatched. The CDR3 has 15 amino acids. CDR3 amino acids: CASSLIAGPGETQYF. Here the CDR3 DNA reads TGTGCCAGCAGCTTAATAGCGGGGCCGGGGGAGACCCAGTACTTC.

The CDR3: CASSLSVPPYEQYF. The CDR3 DNA follows: TGTGCCAGCAGTTTGTCGGTCCCCCCCTACGAGCAGTACTTC. The chain links TRBV27 to TRBJ2-7; the D is unclear. The germline V and J ends were trimmed by 3 bases and 2 bases, with 11 bases remaining between them. Germline CDR1 is MNHEY and CDR2 is SMNVEV (reference sequence). CDR3 length equals 14 residues.

The J gene is TRBJ1-6, the V gene TRBV7-2; tentative D call: TRBD1 (5 bases). The CDR3 is 13 residues long. From germline, CDR1 is SGHTA and CDR2 FQGNSA. Trimming left V 5 bases short and J 9 bases short, with 11 bases between. The CDR3 region has the DNA TGTGCCAGCAGCGTAACAGGCGCTTCACCCCTCCACTTT. Its protein is CASSVTGASPLHF. The whole variable domain, filled in from reference TRBV7-2 and TRBJ1-6, reads GAGVSQSPSNKVTEKGKDVELRCDPISGHTALYWYRQSLGQGLEFLIYFQGNSAPDKSGLPSDRFSAERTGGSVSTLTIQRTQQEDSAVYLCASSVTGASPLHFGNGTRLTVT.

This chain uses TRBV9 with TRBJ1-4; perhaps TRBD1 as D (5 bases). V was cut by 4 bases and J by 7 bases, with 14 bases left in between. Germline CDR1 reads SGDLS; CDR2 reads YYNGEE. The CDR3 loop spans 14 amino acids. The CDR3 DNA sequence: TGTGCCAGCAGCCCCAGCAGGGTGATTGAAAAACTGTTTTTT. Translation: CASSPSRVIEKLFF.